Below are 14 T cell receptor beta chains sequenced from a single sample in a study of response to subunit inactivated influenza vaccine. TCRdb independently ran MiXCR on the RT-PCR reads; one entry per CDR3 protein. The repertoire holds fewer than 600,000 distinct CDR3 sequences, with approximately 7.8% as singletons. Sequencing used PBMCs from blood, obtained less than 30 months after vaccination. The receptors stem from a man aged 50 to 69 who received an inactivated influenza vaccine.

The V and J genes are TRBV6-5 and TRBJ2-4, with a weak D call TRBD1 (7 bases). This CDR3 spans 17 amino acids. From germline, CDR1 is MNHEY and CDR2 SVGAGI. V gave up 4 bases and J gave up 5 bases, with 21 bases separating them. The CDR3 region is CASSLPGGSYFENIQYF. CDR3 nucleotides: TGTGCCAGCAGTTTGCCAGGGGGGTCTTATTTCGAAAACATTCAGTACTTC.

This clonotype was detected many times. The rearrangement joins TRBV4-3 to TRBJ2-4; D assignment may be TRBD1 or TRBD2 (6 bases each). This CDR3 is built from 15 residues. V lost 0 bases, J lost 7 bases, and 13 bases lay in between. Germline loops: CDR1 LGHNA, CDR2 YSLEER. CDR3 DNA sequence: TGCGCCAGCAGCCAAGATAGGGGGGCCTTGAACATTCAGTACTTC. Its protein is CASSQDRGALNIQYF.

The table lists this clonotype with a few counts. The gene calls are TRBV7-2 and TRBJ2-5; 8 bases are a match to TRBD1. V was clipped by 3 bases and J by 4 bases; unmatched bases: 10. Germline V gives CDR1 SGHTA, CDR2 FQGNSA. This CDR3 comprises 16 residues. In nucleotides, the CDR3 is TGTGCCAGCAGCTTTCCCCTCGGACAGGGCTTAGAGACCCAGTACTTC. This codes for CASSFPLGQGLETQYF.

In this sample, this clonotype turned up a few times. The rearrangement uses TRBV15 and TRBJ2-3; D not certain. Trimming removed 1 base from V and 11 bases from J, with 19 bases in between. There are 15 residues in the CDR3. Germline V gene lookup returns CDR1 LNHNV and CDR2 YYDKDF (reference sequence). CDR3 nucleotides: TGTGCCACCAGCAGAGCCTCAACCGCCGGTGTAGGGCAGTATTTT. It specifies CATSRASTAGVGQYF.

The sample holds many counts of this clonotype. The gene calls are TRBV6-1 and TRBJ2-2, with 10 nucleotides matching TRBD1. The V gene end was trimmed by 7 bases and the J gene end by 5 bases; junction bases not matched to a gene: 10. The CDR3 has 16 amino acids. Germline V CDR1 and CDR2: MNHNS, SASEGT. CDR3 in amino acids: CASTIDRGLGTGELFF. CDR3 in DNA: TGTGCCAGCACCATCGACAGGGGGCTAGGAACCGGGGAGCTGTTTTTT.

The chain has TRBV7-8 and TRBJ2-3; 8 positions agree with TRBD2. From germline, CDR1 is SGHVS and CDR2 FQNEAQ. V gave up 7 bases and J gave up 3 bases; unmatched junction bases: 6. The CDR3 has 14 amino acids. CDR3: CASTGGGPTDTQYF. CDR3 in DNA: TGTGCCAGCACAGGCGGGGGGCCTACAGATACGCAGTATTTT.

This clonotype has only a few counts. The chain has TRBV10-3 and TRBJ1-6; 7 bases fit TRBD1. This CDR3 has 12 residues. The germline V gene encodes CDR1 ENHRY and CDR2 SYGVKD. Germline trimming cut 5 bases from V and 15 bases from J; bases unmatched to any gene: 7. The CDR3 spells CAISSGTADLHF. The DNA of the CDR3 is TGTGCCATCAGTTCGGGGACAGCCGACCTCCACTTT.

This chain connects TRBV20-1 to TRBJ2-7; 11 bases agree with TRBD2. V shed 7 bases, J shed 5 bases, and the junction held 25 bases outside the gene matches. CDR1 and CDR2 (germline): DFQATT, SNEGSKA (reference sequence). The CDR3 has 19 residues. DNA for the CDR3: TGCAGTGGTCATCCGGTGCTAGGGGCACTAGCGGGAGTTAATAACGAGCAGTACTTC. Translation: CSGHPVLGALAGVNNEQYF.

This chain links TRBV6-2 or TRBV6-3 with TRBJ1-5; D might be TRBD1 (5 bases). V was pared by 6 bases and J by 1 base, with 13 bases between. CDR3 length: 15 residues. Germline-derived CDR1 and CDR2 are MNHEY and SVGEGT. The CDR3 here is CASRPRGGSNQPQHF. CDR3 DNA sequence: TGTGCCAGCAGACCAAGGGGAGGAAGCAATCAGCCCCAGCATTTT.

This chain connects TRBV7-2 to TRBJ1-1; 7 bases agree with TRBD1. The CDR3 is made up of 14 amino acids. Per the germline V gene, CDR1 is SGHTA and CDR2 is FQGNSA. Germline trimming cut 0 bases from V and 11 bases from J; bases unmatched to any gene: 9. CDR3 amino acids: CASSLARRQGEAFF. DNA for the CDR3: TGTGCCAGCAGCTTAGCGCGTCGTCAGGGGGAGGCTTTCTTT.

This clonotype has just a few counts. The J gene is TRBJ2-1, the V gene TRBV19, with D possibly matching TRBD2 (5 bases). V shed 5 bases and J shed 7 bases, with 12 bases lying between them. This CDR3 has 13 amino acids. Germline V gives CDR1 LNHDA, CDR2 SQIVND (reference sequence). The CDR3 loop is CASSARTRNEQFF. The CDR3 DNA sequence: TGTGCCAGTAGTGCCAGGACTCGTAATGAGCAGTTCTTC.

In its sample, this clonotype was seen many times. This rearrangement joins TRBV6-1 to TRBJ1-2; weak D call: TRBD1 (5 bases). Looked up from germline, CDR1 is MNHNS and CDR2 is SASEGT. This CDR3 comprises 14 residues. V was shortened by 5 bases and J by 2 bases, with 12 bases between the two germline ends. Written as DNA, the CDR3 is TGTGCCAGCAGTACCGGGACGGCCAACTATGGCTACACCTTC. It translates to CASSTGTANYGYTF.

The chain is built from TRBV6-6 and TRBJ2-1; 8 bases match TRBD2. The CDR3 length is 13 residues. CDR1 and CDR2 from the germline V gene are MNHNY and SVGAGI (reference sequence). The V and J ends lost 6 bases and 7 bases, in that order; junction bases with no gene match: 5. The CDR3 bases are TGTGCCAGCAGAAGACTAGCGCGAAATGAGCAGTTCTTC. Its protein is CASRRLARNEQFF.

On this clonotype itself: The junction departs from germline at one end; a sequencing error may be responsible. V is TRBV4-3 and J is TRBJ1-3, with a possible D match to TRBD1 (5 bases). The V gene's germline CDR1 is LGHNA and CDR2 YSLEER. This CDR3 region has 12 residues. CDR3 region: CASSQESGGINF. The CDR3 nucleotides are TGCGCCAGCAGCCAAGAATCTGGGGGTATTAATTTT.